A single sample gave rise to the 30 T cell receptor beta chains below, sequenced in a study of cytomegalovirus exposure and HLA in healthy donors. Primers: 60 Vbeta forward and 13 Jbeta reverse. The method was immunoSEQ multiplex PCR; TCRdb's version includes in-frame clones alone and lacks a portion of them. Found here are approximately 100,000 clones, over 60% of them singletons; the top ten hold around 5%. Sequences were obtained from PBMCs. The origin of the receptors is a woman aged 18-30 years in good health and CMV-seropositive.

V is TRBV28 and J is TRBJ1-2; D ambiguous. This CDR3 region has 17 residues. Trimming removed 3 bases from V and 2 bases from J, with 19 bases in between. Germline CDR1 and CDR2: MDHEN and SYDVKM. CDR3 region: CASSFRTSSRRNYGYTF. In DNA, the CDR3 is TGTGCCAGCAGTTTCCGCACCTCTTCGAGGCGGAACTATGGCTACACCTTC.

The J gene is TRBJ2-3, the V gene TRBV7-3; 7 bases fit TRBD1. In germline, CDR1 is SGHTA, CDR2 FQGTGA. V trimming: 1 base; J trimming: 6 bases; junction bases outside the gene matches: 7. The CDR3 consists of 15 residues. In DNA form, the CDR3 reads TGTGCCAGCAGCTTAATGGGGACAGATGCGGATACGCAGTATTTT. It specifies CASSLMGTDADTQYF.

The chain uses TRBV7-8 and TRBJ1-4; 7 bases map to TRBD1. J lost 3 bases, V lost 5 bases, and 6 bases had no gene match. Per the germline V gene, CDR1 is SGHVS and CDR2 is FQNEAQ. CDR3 length: 15 amino acids. CDR3 in DNA: TGTGCCAGCAGCCCAGGGACAGCTCCTAATGAAAAACTGTTTTTT. Its translation is CASSPGTAPNEKLFF.

The V and J genes are TRBV28 and TRBJ1-1; D remains unclear. The CDR3 runs to 13 residues. Germline loops: CDR1 MDHEN, CDR2 SYDVKM. V lost 3 bases and J 7 bases, leaving 12 bases between the germline ends. CDR3 in amino acids: CASSFSGFSEAFF. DNA for the CDR3: TGTGCCAGCAGTTTTTCAGGCTTCAGTGAAGCTTTCTTT.

The table lists this clone with a few counts. V usage is TRBV19 and J usage is TRBJ2-7, with a tentative D call TRBD2 (6 bases). Per the germline V gene, CDR1 is LNHDA and CDR2 is SQIVND (reference sequence). Between the trimmed V and J ends, which lost 4 bases and 5 bases, there was a span of 12 bases. This CDR3 comprises 13 residues. The CDR3: CASSSIAGNEQYF. In DNA, the CDR3 is TGTGCCAGTAGTAGTATTGCGGGGAACGAGCAGTACTTC.

This rearrangement joins TRBV6-6 to TRBJ2-7; possible D gene TRBD2, 6 bases. Germline-derived CDR1 and CDR2 are MNHNY and SVGAGI (reference sequence). The V end was cut by 2 bases, the J end by 2 bases, with 10 bases between. The CDR3 runs 14 residues. Here the CDR3 reads CASSYRDSTYEQYF. CDR3 DNA: TGTGCCAGCAGTTACCGGGACTCAACCTACGAGCAGTACTTC.

Notes on this clone: Other DNA sequences in the same sample also yield this CDR3. This sequence joins TRBV5-1 and TRBJ2-7; 8 positions agree with TRBD2. Germline loops: CDR1 SGHRS, CDR2 YFSETQ. CDR3 length: 15 residues. The ends lost 1 base at V and 0 bases at J; junction bases unmatched: 3. The CDR3 reads CASSLSSGSSYEQYF. The CDR3 nucleotides are TGCGCCAGCAGCTTGAGCAGCGGGAGCTCCTACGAGCAGTACTTC.

The chain employs TRBV6-5 and TRBJ2-7; 11 bases line up with TRBD2. Germline V gives CDR1 MNHEY, CDR2 SVGAGI. With 3 bases clipped from V and 1 base from J, the junction kept 5 bases outside the gene matches. This CDR3 spans 16 amino acids. In DNA, the CDR3 is TGTGCCAGCAGTTATAGTCTAGCGGGAGGTTCCTACGAGCAGTACTTC. Its protein product is CASSYSLAGGSYEQYF.

The rearrangement joins TRBV11-2 to TRBJ2-7; the D gene is possibly TRBD1 (6 bases). Deletions cut 3 bases from V and 6 bases from J, with 15 bases between. Germline-derived CDR1 and CDR2 are SGHAT and FQNNGV. The CDR3 runs 14 residues. CDR3 nucleotides: TGTGCCAGCAGCTTCGGGGCAGGGGTTGGCGAGCAGTACTTC. Its translation is CASSFGAGVGEQYF.

There are a few counts of this clone. The CDR3 region is CASSRPLGAGGGETQYF. The CDR3 region has the DNA TGTGCCAGCAGCCGCCCCCTTGGAGCGGGAGGGGGAGAGACCCAGTACTTC. J is TRBJ2-5 and V is TRBV21-1; the listed D gene, TRBD2, was not tested against the DNA. TRBV21-1 is termed a pseudogene. The CDR3 is 17 residues long.

The chain combines TRBV27 with TRBJ2-7, with 7 bases fitting TRBD1. The ends lost 1 base at V and 6 bases at J; junction bases unmatched: 6. The CDR3 is made up of 14 amino acids. Germline V lookup: CDR1 MNHEY, CDR2 SMNVEV (reference sequence). The CDR3 bases are TGTGCCAGCAGTTTATTGGCGTCAGGGGGCGAGCAGTACTTC. Translated: CASSLLASGGEQYF.

This clone was observed a few times. The rearrangement joins TRBV29-1 to TRBJ2-2, with D tentatively TRBD1 (5 bases). The CDR3 loop spans 13 amino acids. Germline assignment: CDR1 SQVTM and CDR2 ANQGSEA. The CDR3 spells CTLGRTLTGELFF. CDR3 DNA: TGCACCCTGGGGCGGACCCTCACCGGGGAGCTGTTTTTT.

The chain employs TRBV7-6 and TRBJ2-5, with 8 bases lining up with TRBD2. Unmatched junction bases numbered 5, after V lost 4 bases and J lost 4 bases. This CDR3 comprises 14 residues. Germline CDR1 reads SGHVS; CDR2 reads FNYEAQ. Written as DNA, the CDR3 is TGTGCCAGCAGCTCGAGCGGGGGAGGAGAGACCCAGTACTTC. This translates into CASSSSGGGETQYF.

This clone was seen once. V gene TRBV6-1 combines with J gene TRBJ2-1; a possible D gene is TRBD2 (6 bases). The CDR3 loop spans 13 amino acids. Germline values: CDR1 MNHNS, CDR2 SASEGT. V lost 10 bases and J 5 bases, leaving 15 bases between the germline ends. The DNA of the CDR3 is TGTGCCACATACGGGAGAGGCGACAATGAGCAGTTCTTC. It codes for CATYGRGDNEQFF.

The chain is built from TRBV18 and TRBJ2-1; 8 bases are shared with TRBD1. V dropped 3 bases and J dropped 4; count of bases not matched to a gene: 17. Per germline, CDR1 KGHSH and CDR2 LQKENI. The CDR3 contains 19 residues. For the CDR3, the DNA is TGTGCCAGCTCACCGATCGAGATAAGGACAGGGAGTGGTTACAATGAGCAGTTCTTC. This translates into CASSPIEIRTGSGYNEQFF.

V and J are TRBV28 and TRBJ2-1; TRBD2 might be the D (5 bases). CDR1 and CDR2 (germline): MDHEN, SYDVKM. The ends were cut back, 5 bases at V and 4 bases at J, with 15 bases in the middle. The CDR3 runs 15 residues. CDR3 in amino acids: CASSLEDDRYNEQFF. In DNA form, the CDR3 reads TGTGCCAGCAGTCTGGAGGACGACCGATACAATGAGCAGTTCTTC.

The V call is TRBV9, the J call TRBJ2-4; TRBD2 aligns across 15 bases. Germline V gene lookup returns CDR1 SGDLS and CDR2 YYNGEE. The CDR3 consists of 18 residues. V dropped 4 bases and J dropped 1; count of bases not matched to a gene: 6. The CDR3 loop is CASSNGLAGGPAKNIQYF. The CDR3 bases are TGTGCCAGCAGCAACGGACTAGCGGGAGGGCCCGCCAAAAACATTCAGTACTTC.

The chain employs TRBV28 and TRBJ2-5, with 11 bases identical to TRBD2. CDR1 and CDR2 (germline): MDHEN, SYDVKM. CDR3 length equals 13 residues. After removal of 6 bases from V and 5 bases from J, the junction contained 2 bases not matched to a gene. The chain's CDR3 is CASRSSGRETQYF. The CDR3 DNA reads TGTGCCAGCAGATCTAGCGGGAGGGAGACCCAGTACTTC.

V gene TRBV5-6 combines with J gene TRBJ1-2; a possible D gene is TRBD1 (6 bases). The V and J ends lost 7 bases and 5 bases respectively, with 21 bases between them. The germline V gene has CDR1 SGHDT and CDR2 YYEEEE. This CDR3 spans 15 amino acids. The CDR3 DNA reads TGTGCCAGCTGCGTGGTGGGGGCGGCCCGTTATGGCTACACCTTC. It codes for CASCVVGAARYGYTF.

This rearrangement joins TRBV6-1 to TRBJ2-3; no firm D call. The V gene lost 5 bases and the J gene lost 4 bases, with 10 bases spanning the gap. The CDR3 has 13 amino acids. Germline CDR1 reads MNHNS; CDR2 reads SASEGT. The CDR3 loop reads CASSLQRADTQYF. DNA for the CDR3: TGTGCCAGCAGTCTCCAGCGCGCAGATACGCAGTATTTT.

This clone appeared once. This rearrangement joins TRBV6-1 to TRBJ2-7, with D possibly being TRBD2 (5 bases). CDR1 is MNHNS and CDR2 is SASEGT in the germline V gene. Trimming took 8 bases from V and 9 from J, leaving 17 bases between them. The CDR3 is 12 amino acids. The CDR3: CASSEVKTRQYF. The CDR3 DNA reads TGTGCCAGCTCGGAGGTTAAGACCCGGCAGTACTTC.

The CDR3 spells CATALFGRGNEQYF. In DNA form, the CDR3 reads TGTGCCACCGCACTGTTCGGTAGGGGAAACGAGCAGTACTTC. The chain is built from TRBV27 and TRBJ2-7; possibly TRBD1 for D (5 bases). Trimming left V 10 bases short and J 5 bases short, with 21 bases between. Germline V gene data show CDR1 as MNHEY and CDR2 as SMNVEV (reference sequence). The length of the CDR3 is 14 residues.

This sequence joins TRBV5-4 and TRBJ2-1; 12 bases are shared with TRBD2. The V gene's germline CDR1 is SGHNT and CDR2 YYREEE (reference sequence). The CDR3 covers 15 residues. Germline trimming cut 2 bases from V and 6 bases from J; bases unmatched to any gene: 3. The CDR3 is CASSFLTSGSNEQFF. Here the CDR3 DNA reads TGTGCCAGCAGCTTCCTGACTAGCGGGAGCAATGAGCAGTTCTTC.

The rearrangement joins TRBV16 to TRBJ1-1; TRBD1 aligns across 7 bases. Germline V gene lookup returns CDR1 KGHSY and CDR2 FQNENV. V was clipped by 3 bases and J by 3 bases; unmatched bases: 4. The CDR3 is 14 residues long. The CDR3 nucleotides read TGTGCCAGCAGCCACAGGGGGAGAGACACTGAAGCTTTCTTT. Amino acid sequence: CASSHRGRDTEAFF.

This rearrangement joins TRBV19 to TRBJ1-2, with TRBD1 identical over 9 bases. The CDR3 extends over 19 amino acids. CDR1 is LNHDA and CDR2 is SQIVND in the germline V gene (reference sequence). Trimming at V came to 4 bases and at J to 2 bases, leaving 17 bases not matched to a gene. The DNA for the CDR3 is TGTGCCAGTAGTAGCAGGACTCCGGGGACAGGGCGATTAAACTATGGCTACACCTTC. Translating it yields CASSSRTPGTGRLNYGYTF.

The CDR3 sequence is CASSQDEQGWNQPQHF. The CDR3 nucleotides read TGCGCCAGCAGCCAAGATGAGCAGGGCTGGAATCAGCCCCAGCATTTT. The chain has TRBV4-1 and TRBJ1-5; tentatively, D is TRBD1 (5 bases). Germline assignment: CDR1 MGHRA and CDR2 YSYEKL. Trimming removed 0 bases from V and 4 bases from J, with 13 bases in between. The CDR3 totals 16 residues.

This clone was recorded a few times. This chain uses TRBV6-1 with TRBJ1-1; TRBD1 matches at 7 bases. CDR1 and CDR2 from the germline V gene are MNHNS and SASEGT. The CDR3 extends over 12 amino acids. Unmatched junction bases numbered 11, after V lost 7 bases and J lost 12 bases. The CDR3 DNA sequence: TGTGCCAGCATGAGGGGGCAGGAGGGGACTTTCTTT. Protein sequence: CASMRGQEGTFF.

In nucleotides, the CDR3 is TGCAGTGCTATGGAGGAGACCCAGTACTTC. Translating gives CSAMEETQYF. The chain uses TRBV20-1 and TRBJ2-5; D remains ambiguous. Germline assignment: CDR1 DFQATT and CDR2 SNEGSKA (reference sequence). There are 10 residues in the CDR3. Trimming stripped 4 bases from V and 5 bases from J, with 5 bases between.

This clone was counted only a few times. The genes are TRBV2 and TRBJ2-3; 8 bases fit TRBD2. The CDR3 loop spans 17 amino acids. Germline CDR1 is SNHLY and CDR2 is FYNNEI. V lost 0 bases and J lost 5; bases outside the gene matches: 10. The chain's CDR3 is CASSEAPSRAGEDTQYF. CDR3 nucleotide sequence: TGTGCCAGCAGTGAAGCCCCCAGTCGAGCGGGAGAAGATACGCAGTATTTT.

The gene calls are TRBV10-1 and TRBJ2-3, with TRBD1 matching 7 bases. The CDR3 runs 15 residues. CDR1 WNHNN and CDR2 SYGVQD come from the germline V gene (reference sequence). Trimming took 8 bases from V and 9 from J; bases not matched to a gene: 17. The CDR3 coding sequence is TGCGCCAGCGGAACGACAGGGACGGGGCTCGACACGCAGTATTTT. This encodes CASGTTGTGLDTQYF.